Each of the 5 T cell receptor beta chains below was sequenced from the same sample in a study of shared clonotypes between healthy human individuals. Clones were read by immunoSEQ multiplex PCR, and TCRdb kept only the in-frame ones, dropping some. Among some 2.1 million clones listed, 85% to 95% were seen once. Sequences were obtained from naive CD4+ T cells sorted from blood. The subset: CD45RA+ positively selected. These receptors all come from a man aged 18 to 29 in good health.

This rearrangement joins TRBV15 to TRBJ1-3, with TRBD1 as a possible D gene (6 bases). V dropped 5 bases and J dropped 2 bases, with 10 bases sitting between them. There are 14 residues in the CDR3. Germline values: CDR1 LNHNV, CDR2 YYDKDF (reference sequence). The CDR3 DNA follows: TGTGCCACCAGCCGGGGGGGCACTGGAAACACCATATATTTT. Translation: CATSRGGTGNTIYF. The entire variable domain, with the rest obtained from reference TRBV15 and TRBJ1-3, is as follows: DAMVIQNPRYQVTQFGKPVTLSCSQTLNHNVMYWYQQKSSQAPKLLFHYYDKDFNNEADTPDNFQSRRPNTSFCFLDIRSPGLGDTAMYLCATSRGGTGNTIYFGEGSWLTVV.

The chain links TRBV7-3 to TRBJ2-3; D is possibly TRBD2 (5 bases). Trimming shortened V by 5 bases and J by 0 bases, and 9 bases separated the two germline ends. The CDR3 spans 14 residues. In germline, CDR1 is SGHTA, CDR2 FQGTGA. The CDR3 DNA reads as TGTGCCAGCAGCCATAAGCGGAGCACAGATACGCAGTATTTT. As protein: CASSHKRSTDTQYF.

This sequence joins TRBV29-1 and TRBJ2-1; D not resolved. The CDR3 has 13 amino acids. V gave up 4 bases and J gave up 5 bases, with 12 bases separating them. Looked up from germline, CDR1 is SQVTM and CDR2 is ANQGSEA. CDR3 in amino acids: CSVGPTLNNEQFF. DNA for the CDR3: TGCAGCGTTGGTCCGACTCTCAACAATGAGCAGTTCTTC.

The rearrangement joins TRBV7-2 to TRBJ2-1; TRBD1 matches at 11 bases. V shed 5 bases, J shed 6 bases, and the junction held 3 bases outside the gene matches. Germline CDR1 SGHTA, CDR2 FQGNSA. The CDR3 has 14 amino acids. The CDR3 loop is CASSPGTGGNEQFF. CDR3 nucleotide sequence: TGTGCCAGCAGCCCCGGGACAGGGGGCAATGAGCAGTTCTTC. The full variable domain, in which reference TRBV7-2 and TRBJ2-1 provide the parts outside the CDR3, is GAGVSQSPSNKVTEKGKDVELRCDPISGHTALYWYRQSLGQGLEFLIYFQGNSAPDKSGLPSDRFSAERTGGSVSTLTIQRTQQEDSAVYLCASSPGTGGNEQFFGPGTRLTVL.

This chain connects TRBV10-3 to TRBJ1-2; 9 positions agree with TRBD1. V shed 7 bases and J 7 bases; nucleotides not matched to a gene: 10. Germline CDR1 ENHRY, CDR2 SYGVKD. The CDR3 loop spans 14 amino acids. The CDR3 DNA is TGTGCCATCACGCCGGGACAGGGTACACGTGGCTACACCTTC. Translating gives CAITPGQGTRGYTF.